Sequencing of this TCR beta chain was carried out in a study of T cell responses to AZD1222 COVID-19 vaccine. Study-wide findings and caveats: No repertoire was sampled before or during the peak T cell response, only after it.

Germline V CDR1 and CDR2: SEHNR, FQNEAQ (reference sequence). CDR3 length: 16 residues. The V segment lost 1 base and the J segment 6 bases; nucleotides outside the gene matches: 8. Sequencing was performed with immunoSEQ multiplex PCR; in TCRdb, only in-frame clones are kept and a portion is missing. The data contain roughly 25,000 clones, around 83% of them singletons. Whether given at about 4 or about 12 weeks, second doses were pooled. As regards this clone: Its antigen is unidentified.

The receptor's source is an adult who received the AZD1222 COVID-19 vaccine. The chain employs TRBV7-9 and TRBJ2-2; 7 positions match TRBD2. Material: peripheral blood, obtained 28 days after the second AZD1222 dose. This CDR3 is CASSLVGGSDPGELFF. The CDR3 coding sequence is TGTGCCAGCAGCTTAGTGGGCGGGAGCGACCCCGGGGAGCTGTTTTTT.